The next 18 T cell receptor beta chains were all read from a single sample in a study of blood T cell repertoires in COVID-19. Measured with immunoSEQ multiplex PCR; TCRdb has only the in-frame clones, and not every one. The sample records approximately 120,000 clones, around four fifths being singletons. The sequenced sample consisted of peripheral blood. All receptors derive from a human donor in a cohort sampled during active COVID-19.

The V and J genes are TRBV19 and TRBJ1-2; tentative D call: TRBD1 (6 bases). This CDR3 has 14 amino acids. Germline V gene data show CDR1 as LNHDA and CDR2 as SQIVND (reference sequence). V dropped 6 bases and J dropped 6 bases, with 17 bases sitting between them. The CDR3 nucleotides are TGTGCCAGTAGAAAGTCCGACAGGTCGGATGGCTACACCTTC. Protein: CASRKSDRSDGYTF.

The chain is built from TRBV19 and TRBJ2-7, with a tentative D call TRBD1 (6 bases). Looked up from germline, CDR1 is LNHDA and CDR2 is SQIVND (reference sequence). This CDR3 is 13 amino acids long. The V and J ends lost 4 bases and 3 bases respectively, with 10 bases between them. The CDR3 loop is CASSSRGNYEQYF. In nucleotides, the CDR3 is TGTGCCAGTAGTAGCAGGGGCAACTACGAGCAGTACTTC.

The rearrangement joins TRBV27 to TRBJ2-5, with a possible D match to TRBD1 (5 bases). The CDR3 totals 15 residues. The ends were cut back, 3 bases at V and 2 bases at J, with 13 bases in the middle. Germline V gene sequence: CDR1 MNHEY, CDR2 SMNVEV (reference sequence). The CDR3 DNA reads TGTGCCAGCAGTTTGGCTTGGCAGGGTCAAGAGACCCAGTACTTC. Translation: CASSLAWQGQETQYF.

The rearrangement links TRBV18 to TRBJ1-1; TRBD1 matches at 7 bases. The CDR3 contains 15 residues. V was pared by 5 bases and J by 5 bases, with 11 bases of the junction left unmatched. Germline loops: CDR1 KGHSH, CDR2 LQKENI. Written as DNA, the CDR3 is TGTGCCAGCTCATCGCTTGAGGGGGCTCGGACTGAAGCTTTCTTT. The encoded protein is CASSSLEGARTEAFF.

In this sample, this clone turned up a few times. This chain links TRBV24-1 with TRBJ2-1; TRBD2 matches 12 bases. This CDR3 spans 17 amino acids. The trim removed 3 bases at V and 1 base at J, leaving 3 bases unmatched. The germline CDR1 and CDR2 sequences are KGHDR and SFDVKD. The CDR3 bases are TGTGCCACCAGTGATATGACTAGCGGGAGTTCCTACAATGAGCAGTTCTTC. Its translation: CATSDMTSGSSYNEQFF.

The gene calls are TRBV27 and TRBJ2-1; 16 bases match TRBD2. V lost 6 bases to trimming and J lost 4 bases; unmatched junction nucleotides: 6. Germline CDR1 is MNHEY and CDR2 is SMNVEV (reference sequence). This CDR3 contains 17 residues. The CDR3 region has the DNA TGTGCCAGCAGCCTTCCGGGACTAGCGGGAGGGTACAATGAGCAGTTCTTC. Residues: CASSLPGLAGGYNEQFF.

The V and J genes are TRBV6-5 and TRBJ1-2; possibly TRBD1 for D (6 bases). CDR1 and CDR2 (germline): MNHEY, SVGAGI. Trimming took 5 bases from V and 0 from J, leaving 10 bases between them. The CDR3 loop spans 14 amino acids. The CDR3 spells CASSPRTANYGYTF. The CDR3 nucleotides read TGTGCCAGCAGTCCTCGGACAGCTAACTATGGCTACACCTTC.

J is TRBJ2-1 and V is TRBV3-1 (or the pseudogene TRBV3-2); 8 nucleotides match TRBD2. This CDR3 contains 14 residues. The V gene's germline CDR1 is LGHDT and CDR2 YNNKEL (reference sequence). J was trimmed by 13 bases and V by 1 base; bases with no gene match: 9. CDR3 sequence (DNA): TGTGCCAGCAGCCAAGTGCTAGCGGGCACTCCCCAGTTCTTC. Its protein product is CASSQVLAGTPQFF.

The rearrangement joins TRBV28 to TRBJ2-7; the match to TRBD1 covers 7 bases. CDR1 and CDR2 (germline): MDHEN, SYDVKM. The CDR3 sequence is 16 residues long. J lost 4 bases, V lost 9 bases, and 18 bases had no gene match. The CDR3: CASLENEQGPGYEQYF. The CDR3 nucleotides are TGTGCCAGTTTAGAGAACGAACAGGGGCCGGGATACGAGCAGTACTTC.

The chain joins TRBV7-2 to TRBJ2-7, with 11 bases identical to TRBD2. There are 17 residues in the CDR3. V shed 1 base, J shed 3 bases, and the junction held 8 bases outside the gene matches. Germline loops: CDR1 SGHTA, CDR2 FQGNSA. CDR3 sequence reads: CASSLGLLAGGFYEQYF. In DNA form, the CDR3 reads TGTGCCAGCAGCTTAGGACTCCTAGCGGGGGGATTCTACGAGCAGTACTTC.

This clone appeared once. The V and J genes are TRBV30 and TRBJ1-2, with a tentative D call TRBD1 (5 bases). Trimming took off 0 bases at V and 7 bases at J, with 12 bases between the two ends. CDR1 GTSNPN and CDR2 SVGIG come from the germline V gene (reference sequence). The CDR3 runs 13 residues. The CDR3 loop reads CAWSVRGDSGYTF. The CDR3 region has the DNA TGTGCCTGGAGTGTACGAGGGGACTCTGGCTACACCTTC.

The genes are TRBV30 and TRBJ2-5; TRBD1 matches at 8 bases. CDR1 and CDR2 (germline): GTSNPN, SVGIG (reference sequence). V lost 2 bases to trimming and J lost 5 bases; unmatched junction nucleotides: 10. The CDR3 is made up of 15 amino acids. CDR3 coding DNA: TGTGCCTGGAGTCGAATTGACAGGGGCTGGGAGACCCAGTACTTC. It translates to CAWSRIDRGWETQYF.

The J gene is TRBJ1-2, the V gene TRBV7-2, with D perhaps matching TRBD1 (6 bases). The CDR3 contains 13 residues. Germline V lookup: CDR1 SGHTA, CDR2 FQGNSA. V shed 10 bases and J shed 6 bases, with 18 bases lying between them. In nucleotides, the CDR3 is TGTGCCACCCGGGAGGGGGGGGGCGATGGCTACACCTTC. This codes for CATREGGGDGYTF.

This sequence joins TRBV24-1 and TRBJ2-3, with 10 bases that match TRBD1. Germline CDR1 KGHDR, CDR2 SFDVKD. CDR3 size: 16 residues. J gave up 2 bases and V 3 bases, and 4 bases lay outside the gene matches. CDR3 amino acids: CATSDPGTGVTDTQYF. The CDR3 region has the DNA TGTGCCACCAGTGATCCCGGGACAGGGGTCACAGATACGCAGTATTTT.

The CDR3 region is CASKTRTGGRETQYF. In DNA, the CDR3 is TGTGCCAGCAAAACCCGGACAGGGGGCCGGGAGACCCAGTACTTC. The chain couples TRBV6-5 to TRBJ2-5, with 11 bases identical to TRBD1. Losses at the gene ends were 7 bases for V and 5 bases for J; bases not matched to a gene: 9. The CDR3 totals 15 residues. Germline V CDR1 and CDR2: MNHEY, SVGAGI.

The J gene is TRBJ1-1, the V gene TRBV29-1; D unresolved. Germline CDR1 and CDR2: SQVTM and ANQGSEA. V lost 4 bases, J lost 11 bases, and 17 bases lay in between. The CDR3 is 12 residues long. The CDR3 spells CSVAGGRGWAFF. The DNA of the CDR3 is TGCAGCGTTGCGGGCGGGAGAGGGTGGGCTTTCTTT.

This clone was detected a few times. The CDR3 DNA reads TGTGCCAGCAGTGAATTAACGGGAGGCAATCAGCCCCAGCATTTT. Its protein is CASSELTGGNQPQHF. This chain links TRBV25-1 with TRBJ1-5; D not resolved. Germline CDR1 is MGHDK and CDR2 is SYGVNS. This CDR3 contains 15 residues. Trimming left V 1 base short and J 2 bases short, with 9 bases between.

There are a few counts of this clone. The chain links TRBV7-9 to TRBJ1-1, with D possibly matching TRBD1 (5 bases). The V and J ends lost 1 base and 5 bases respectively, with 8 bases between them. The germline CDR1 and CDR2 sequences are SEHNR and FQNEAQ (reference sequence). The CDR3 length is 13 residues. In DNA form, the CDR3 reads TGTGCCAGCAGCTTAGGGGGCGAGACTGAAGCTTTCTTT. Protein sequence: CASSLGGETEAFF.